The entry below describes one T cell receptor beta chain. Its antigen remains unidentified. The sample belongs to a study of graft-versus-host responses after intestinal transplantation. Study-level points and caveats: Recipient marrow held GvH clones, some first seen in ileum or blood.

Trimming removed 4 bases from V and 1 base from J, with 8 bases in between. CDR1 is SGHAT and CDR2 is FQNNGV in the germline V gene. The CDR3 spans 15 residues. TCRdb's copy holds only in-frame clones and misses some; the assay was immunoSEQ multiplex PCR. The sample yields 19,000 or so clones, about nine tenths seen once. The chain recombines TRBV11-2 with TRBJ2-6; D is perhaps TRBD1 (5 bases). This receptor was taken from a human patient who received an intestinal transplant, so some T cells may come from the graft donor. The input for sequencing was PBMCs, taken about 240 days after intestinal transplant. CDR3 sequence: CASSSSGSGANVLTF. For the CDR3, the DNA is TGTGCCAGCAGCTCTTCAGGGTCTGGGGCCAACGTCCTGACTTTC. Supplemented by reference TRBV11-2 and TRBJ2-6, the full variable domain reads EAGVAQSPRYKIIEKRQSVAFWCNPISGHATLYWYQQILGQGPKLLIQFQNNGVVDDSQLPKDRFSAERLKGVDSTLKIQPAKLEDSAVYLCASSSSGSGANVLTFGAGSRLTVL.